This TCR beta chain was sequenced in a study of T cell responses to AZD1222 COVID-19 vaccine. The wider study: Pooled together were second doses at about 4 or about 12 weeks.

The data were produced by immunoSEQ multiplex PCR, yet TCRdb's version contains in-frame clones alone and is incomplete. Of some 100,000 clones detected, less than 95% appear once; the ten largest clones hold 1.3%. Germline loops: CDR1 ENHRY, CDR2 SYGVKD. The CDR3 loop spans 15 amino acids. V lost 0 bases, J lost 4 bases, and 12 bases lay in between. This clone was picked up one time. Its target is unknown. Overall study findings and caveats: Donor demographics were predominantly white British with a female majority; clonal diversity may be underestimated. In the spike-specific TCR repertoire, nearly half reportedly target unmutated variant regions. Only 5 to 7 AZD1222 recipients were seropositive at baseline.

Source: peripheral blood, taken on day 0 of AZD1222 vaccination. This chain links TRBV10-3 with TRBJ1-1; no reliable D call. The TCR sequence derives from an adult in good health. As DNA, the CDR3 is TGTGCCATCAGTGAGTCGATTTCGAGCGGCACTGAAGCTTTCTTT. It encodes CAISESISSGTEAFF.